This TCR beta chain was sequenced during a study of regulatory T cells in long-lasting Graves disease. Noted time point: newly diagnosed GD, antithyroid drugs for less than 3 months. RNA from PBMCs was the source of the TCR library. Sequencing libraries for TCR beta were prepared with iRepertoire HTBI primers and Arm-PCR of CDR3 regions. TCRdb processed the multiplex PCR reads anew with MiXCR; each CDR3 protein has one entry. The data hold approximately 390,000 distinct CDR3 sequences, with around 15% observed a single time. The CDR3 runs to 16 residues. CDR1 is LGHDT and CDR2 is YNNKEL in the germline V gene (reference sequence). V lost 0 bases to trimming and J lost 7 bases, with 18 bases between them. This clonotype has ten or more counts. These data were also reused for a study on T cells in Graves' hyperthyroidism and ophthalmopathy. From that second work: An initial round of RT-PCR targeting the TCR CDR3 relied on the HTBI primer set.

This specimen consisted of peripheral blood mononuclear cells (PBMCs), obtained at new diagnosis, from a patient treated with antithyroid drugs. The chain carries TRBV3-1 and TRBJ2-5, with no clear D. The receptor's source is a young woman with Graves disease. CDR3 in amino acids: CASSQDLSDLVGTQYF. The CDR3, as DNA: TGTGCCAGCAGCCAAGATCTTTCCGATCTAGTCGGGACCCAGTACTTC.